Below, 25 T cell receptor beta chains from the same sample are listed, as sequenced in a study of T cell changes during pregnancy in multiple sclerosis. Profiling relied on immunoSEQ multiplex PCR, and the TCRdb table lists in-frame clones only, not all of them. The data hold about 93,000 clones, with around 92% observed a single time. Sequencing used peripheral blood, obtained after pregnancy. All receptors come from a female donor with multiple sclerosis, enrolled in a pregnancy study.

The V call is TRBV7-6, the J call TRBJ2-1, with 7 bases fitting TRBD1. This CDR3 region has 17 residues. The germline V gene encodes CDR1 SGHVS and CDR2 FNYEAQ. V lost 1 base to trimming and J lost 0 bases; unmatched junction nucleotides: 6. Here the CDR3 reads CASSLETGKLSYNEQFF. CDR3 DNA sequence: TGTGCCAGCAGCTTAGAGACAGGGAAACTCTCCTACAATGAGCAGTTCTTC.

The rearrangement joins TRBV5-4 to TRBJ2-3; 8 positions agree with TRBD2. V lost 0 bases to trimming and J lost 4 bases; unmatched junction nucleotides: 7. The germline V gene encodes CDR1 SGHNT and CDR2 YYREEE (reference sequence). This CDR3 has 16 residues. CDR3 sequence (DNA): TGTGCCAGCAGCTTGGAACTAGCGGTGGGTGCAGATACGCAGTATTTT. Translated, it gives CASSLELAVGADTQYF.

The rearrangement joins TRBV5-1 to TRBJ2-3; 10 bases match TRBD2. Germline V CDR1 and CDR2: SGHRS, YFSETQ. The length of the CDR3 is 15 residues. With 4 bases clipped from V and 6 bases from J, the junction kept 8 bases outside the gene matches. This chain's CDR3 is CASSISGGAWDTQYF. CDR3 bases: TGCGCCAGCAGCATCAGCGGGGGGGCCTGGGATACGCAGTATTTT.

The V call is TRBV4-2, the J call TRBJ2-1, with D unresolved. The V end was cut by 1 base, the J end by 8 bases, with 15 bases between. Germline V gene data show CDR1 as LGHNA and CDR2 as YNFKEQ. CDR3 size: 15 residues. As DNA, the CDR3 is TGTGCCAGCAGCCAAGCCCACTCCCCGCTGTATGAGCAGTTCTTC. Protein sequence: CASSQAHSPLYEQFF.

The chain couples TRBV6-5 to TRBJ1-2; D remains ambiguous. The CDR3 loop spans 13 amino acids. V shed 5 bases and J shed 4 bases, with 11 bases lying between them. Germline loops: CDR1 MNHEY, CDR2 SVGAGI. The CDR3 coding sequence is TGTGCCAGCAGTGGTGAGGGCCCCTATGGCTACACCTTC. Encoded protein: CASSGEGPYGYTF.

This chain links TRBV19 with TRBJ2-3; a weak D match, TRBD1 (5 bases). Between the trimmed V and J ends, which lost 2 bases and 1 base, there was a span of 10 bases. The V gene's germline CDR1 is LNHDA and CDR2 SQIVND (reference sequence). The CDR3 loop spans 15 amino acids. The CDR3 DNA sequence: TGTGCCAGTAGTATATTGCCAGGGTGCACAGATACGCAGTATTTT. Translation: CASSILPGCTDTQYF.

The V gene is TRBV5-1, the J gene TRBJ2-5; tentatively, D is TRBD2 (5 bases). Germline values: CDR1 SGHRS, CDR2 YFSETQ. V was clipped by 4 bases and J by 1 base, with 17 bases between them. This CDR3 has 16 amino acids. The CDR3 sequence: CASSLSGLLSQETQYF. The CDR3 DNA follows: TGCGCCAGCAGCCTATCGGGGTTACTGTCCCAAGAGACCCAGTACTTC.

CDR3 residues: CAWRETGGTEAFF. The CDR3 DNA reads as TGTGCCTGGAGGGAAACAGGGGGCACTGAAGCTTTCTTT. V is TRBV30 and J is TRBJ1-1; TRBD1 matches at 8 bases. The germline gives CDR1 GTSNPN, CDR2 SVGIG (reference sequence). This CDR3 spans 13 amino acids. Trimming at V came to 3 bases and at J to 4 bases, leaving 4 bases not matched to a gene.

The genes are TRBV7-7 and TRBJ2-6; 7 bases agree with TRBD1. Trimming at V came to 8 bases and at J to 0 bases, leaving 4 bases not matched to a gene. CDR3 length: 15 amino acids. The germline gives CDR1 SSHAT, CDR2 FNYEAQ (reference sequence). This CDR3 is CASGTADSGANVLTF. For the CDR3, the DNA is TGTGCCAGCGGGACAGCAGACTCTGGGGCCAACGTCCTGACTTTC.

The CDR3 loop reads CASSLDFSSYNEQFF. The CDR3 DNA reads as TGTGCCAGCAGCTTGGACTTCAGCTCCTACAATGAGCAGTTCTTC. V gene TRBV7-2 combines with J gene TRBJ2-1, with D maybe TRBD2 (5 bases). The V end lost 3 bases, the J end lost 0 bases, and 9 bases lay between the germline ends. The CDR3 spans 15 residues. The germline CDR1 and CDR2 sequences are SGHTA and FQGNSA.

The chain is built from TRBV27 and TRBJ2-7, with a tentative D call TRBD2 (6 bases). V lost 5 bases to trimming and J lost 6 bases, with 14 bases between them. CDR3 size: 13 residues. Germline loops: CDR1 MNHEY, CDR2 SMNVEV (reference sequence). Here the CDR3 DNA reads TGTGCCAGCAGTCCCAGGTCCGGGAGCGAGCAGTACTTC. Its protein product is CASSPRSGSEQYF.

CDR3 coding DNA: TGCAGCGTTGAAGATTCCAGGGGTTACCAAGAGACCCAGTACTTC. It specifies CSVEDSRGYQETQYF. V is TRBV29-1 and J is TRBJ2-5; TRBD1 might be the D (6 bases). This CDR3 region has 15 residues. Germline V CDR1 and CDR2: SQVTM, ANQGSEA. V was clipped by 0 bases and J by 0 bases, with 11 bases between them.

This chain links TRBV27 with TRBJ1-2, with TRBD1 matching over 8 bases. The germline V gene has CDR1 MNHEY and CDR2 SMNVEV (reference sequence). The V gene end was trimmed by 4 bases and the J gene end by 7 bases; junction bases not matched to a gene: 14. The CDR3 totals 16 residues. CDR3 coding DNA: TGTGCCAGCAGTTCAGAAGACGCAGGGGGCGGAGGTGGCTACACCTTC. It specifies CASSSEDAGGGGGYTF.

The CDR3 DNA sequence: TGTGCCAGCAGTTACTCGTCGGGGTCGGAGACCCAGTACTTC. This sequence encodes CASSYSSGSETQYF. J is TRBJ2-5 and V is TRBV6-5, with TRBD2 as a possible D gene (5 bases). This CDR3 has 14 residues. From germline, CDR1 is MNHEY and CDR2 SVGAGI. Deletions cut 0 bases from V and 5 bases from J, with 10 bases between.

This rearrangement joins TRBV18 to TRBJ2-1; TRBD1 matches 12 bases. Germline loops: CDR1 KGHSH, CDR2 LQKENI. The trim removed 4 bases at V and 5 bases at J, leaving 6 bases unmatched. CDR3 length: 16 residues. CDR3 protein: CASSRGTGGSDNEQFF. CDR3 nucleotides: TGTGCCAGCTCACGCGGGACAGGGGGCTCGGACAATGAGCAGTTCTTC. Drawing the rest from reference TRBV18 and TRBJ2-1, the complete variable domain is NAGVMQNPRHLVRRRGQEARLRCSPMKGHSHVYWYRQLPEEGLKFMVYLQKENIIDESGMPKERFSAEFPKEGPSILRIQQVVRGDSAAYFCASSRGTGGSDNEQFFGPGTRLTVL.

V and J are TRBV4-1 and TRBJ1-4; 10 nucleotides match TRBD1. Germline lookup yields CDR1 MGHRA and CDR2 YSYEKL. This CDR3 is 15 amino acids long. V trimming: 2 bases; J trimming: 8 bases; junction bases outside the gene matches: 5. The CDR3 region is CASSQSGTGDEKLFF. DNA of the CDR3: TGCGCCAGCAGCCAATCCGGGACAGGGGACGAAAAACTGTTTTTT.

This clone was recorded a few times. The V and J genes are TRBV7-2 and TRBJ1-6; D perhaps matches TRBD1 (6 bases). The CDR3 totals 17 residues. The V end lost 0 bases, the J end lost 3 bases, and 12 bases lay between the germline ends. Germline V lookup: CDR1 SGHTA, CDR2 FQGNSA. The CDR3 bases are TGTGCCAGCAGCTTAGCCTCACAGGGTTACTATAATTCACCCCTCCACTTT. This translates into CASSLASQGYYNSPLHF.

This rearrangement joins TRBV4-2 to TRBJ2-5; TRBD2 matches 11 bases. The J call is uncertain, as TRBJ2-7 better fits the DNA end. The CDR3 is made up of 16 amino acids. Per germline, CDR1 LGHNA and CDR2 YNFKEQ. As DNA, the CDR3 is TGTGCCAGCAGCCAAGTGGCGACTAGCGGGAACTACGAGCAGTACTTC. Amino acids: CASSQVATSGNYEQYF.

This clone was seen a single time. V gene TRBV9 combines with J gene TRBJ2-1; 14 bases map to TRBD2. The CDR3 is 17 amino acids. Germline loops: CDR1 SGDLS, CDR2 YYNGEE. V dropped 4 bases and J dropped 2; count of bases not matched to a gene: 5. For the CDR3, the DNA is TGTGCCAGCAGCCCCGGACTAGCGGGAGGACCCTACAATGAGCAGTTCTTC. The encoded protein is CASSPGLAGGPYNEQFF.

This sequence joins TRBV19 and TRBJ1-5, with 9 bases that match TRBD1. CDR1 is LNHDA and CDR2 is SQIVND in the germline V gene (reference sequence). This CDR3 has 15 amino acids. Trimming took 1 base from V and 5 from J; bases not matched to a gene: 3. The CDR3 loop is CASSIGTGDHQPQHF. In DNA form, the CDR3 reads TGTGCCAGTAGTATAGGGACAGGGGACCATCAGCCCCAGCATTTT.

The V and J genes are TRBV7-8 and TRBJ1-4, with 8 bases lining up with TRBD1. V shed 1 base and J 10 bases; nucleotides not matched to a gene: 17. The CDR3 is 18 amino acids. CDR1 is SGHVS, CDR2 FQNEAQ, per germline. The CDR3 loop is CASSLENPGGVIRGKLFF. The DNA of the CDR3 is TGTGCCAGCAGCTTAGAGAACCCAGGGGGCGTAATAAGGGGAAAACTGTTTTTT. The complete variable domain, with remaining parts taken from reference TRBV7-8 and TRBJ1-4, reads GAGVSQSPRYKVAKRGQDVALRCDPISGHVSLFWYQQALGQGPEFLTYFQNEAQLDKSGLPSDRFFAERPEGSVSTLKIQRTQQEDSAVYLCASSLENPGGVIRGKLFFGSGTQLSVL.

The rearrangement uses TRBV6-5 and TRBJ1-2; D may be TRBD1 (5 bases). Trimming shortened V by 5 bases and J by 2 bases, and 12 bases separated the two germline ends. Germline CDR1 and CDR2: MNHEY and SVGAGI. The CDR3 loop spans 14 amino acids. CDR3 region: CASSRRRQNYGYTF. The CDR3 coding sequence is TGTGCCAGCAGTCGCCGGAGACAGAACTATGGCTACACCTTC.

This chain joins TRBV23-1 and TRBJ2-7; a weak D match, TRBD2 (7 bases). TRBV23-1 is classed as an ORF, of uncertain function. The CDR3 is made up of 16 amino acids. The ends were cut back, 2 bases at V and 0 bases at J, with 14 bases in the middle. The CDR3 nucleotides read TGCGCCAGCAGTCAAAGGGGGGGCCGACTCTCCTACGAGCAGTACTTC. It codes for CASSQRGGRLSYEQYF.

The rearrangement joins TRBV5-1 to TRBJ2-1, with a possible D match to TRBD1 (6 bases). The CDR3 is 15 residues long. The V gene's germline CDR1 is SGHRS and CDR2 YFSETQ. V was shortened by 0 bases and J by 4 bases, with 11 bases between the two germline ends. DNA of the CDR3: TGCGCCAGCAGCTTGGAGGGGACAAATTACAATGAGCAGTTCTTC. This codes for CASSLEGTNYNEQFF.

CDR3 loop: CAWSSNSYGYTF. As DNA, the CDR3 is TGTGCCTGGAGCTCCAACAGCTATGGCTACACCTTC. The chain is built from TRBV30 and TRBJ1-2; no reliable D call. The CDR3 loop spans 12 amino acids. Trimming stripped 3 bases from V and 4 bases from J, with 9 bases between. Germline V gene lookup returns CDR1 GTSNPN and CDR2 SVGIG (reference sequence).